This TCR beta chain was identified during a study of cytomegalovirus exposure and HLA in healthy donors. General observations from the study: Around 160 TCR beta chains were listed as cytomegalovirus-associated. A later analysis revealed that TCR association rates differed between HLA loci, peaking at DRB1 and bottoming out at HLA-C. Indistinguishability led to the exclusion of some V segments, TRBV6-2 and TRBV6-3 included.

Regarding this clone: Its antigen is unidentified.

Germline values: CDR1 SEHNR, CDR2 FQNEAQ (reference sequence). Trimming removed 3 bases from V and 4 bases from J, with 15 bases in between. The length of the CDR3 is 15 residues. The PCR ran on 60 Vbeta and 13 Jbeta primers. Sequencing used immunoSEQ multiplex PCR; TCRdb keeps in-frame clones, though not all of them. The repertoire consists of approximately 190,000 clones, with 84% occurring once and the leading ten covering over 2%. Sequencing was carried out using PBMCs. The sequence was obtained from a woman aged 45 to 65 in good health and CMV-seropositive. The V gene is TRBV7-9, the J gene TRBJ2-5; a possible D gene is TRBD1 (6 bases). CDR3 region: CASSLDWAGVETQYF. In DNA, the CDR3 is TGTGCCAGCAGCTTGGATTGGGCAGGGGTAGAGACCCAGTACTTC.